This T cell receptor (beta chain) was observed in a study of liver allograft versus peripheral blood T cells. The wider study: The study compared liver allograft T cell receptor repertoires against peripheral blood repertoires of liver transplant recipients. Study results and caveats: Inside liver allografts, T cell receptor repertoires reportedly diverged from the repertoires found in peripheral blood.

This clonotype occurred a few times. Its matching antigen is unknown. TCRdb re-called the reads through MiXCR, storing one row per CDR3 protein. The sample holds approximately 7,000 distinct CDR3 sequences; roughly 17% are singletons and the top ten take over 7%. V dropped 1 base and J dropped 0; count of bases not matched to a gene: 4. The CDR3 length is 16 residues. In germline, CDR1 is ENHRY, CDR2 SYGVKD. The receptor was derived from a human patient who had a liver transplant. Part of the T cell pool may stem from the graft donor. This chain connects TRBV10-3 to TRBJ2-7; 9 nucleotides agree with TRBD1. The CDR3 sequence is CAISEWSTGGSYEQYF. The DNA of the CDR3 is TGTGCCATCAGTGAGTGGTCGACAGGGGGCTCCTACGAGCAGTACTTC.